This TCR beta chain was sequenced during a study of blood T cell repertoires in COVID-19. Study-wide context: In each case, the material was cDNA or gDNA derived from T cells, B-cell-depleted T cells, or PBMCs.

Using immunoSEQ multiplex PCR, the repertoire was profiled, and TCRdb retains in-frame clones only, with some absent. This table has 300,000 to 450,000 clones, about 87% appearing once. The germline gives CDR1 SGDLS, CDR2 YYNGEE. V shed 0 bases and J shed 5 bases, with 17 bases lying between them. This CDR3 has 16 residues. Sequenced sample: PBMCs or T cells enriched from blood (not recorded which). This TCR was recovered from a young man who had recovered from COVID-19. This sequence joins TRBV9 and TRBJ1-1; the D gene is possibly TRBD1 (6 bases). The CDR3 DNA follows: TGTGCCAGCAGCGTAGGGGGCCAGGGGCCGGGGACTGAAGCTTTCTTT. Its protein is CASSVGGQGPGTEAFF.